This TCR beta chain appears in the sequencing data of a study of cytomegalovirus exposure and HLA in healthy donors. About the research overall: Most genotyped donors, over 70% of about 360, had Caucasian-associated genetic ancestry. The study, taken as a whole, reports: Reportedly, fewer N-insertions than the 666-donor mean appeared in an Asian-associated ancestry cluster in a later analysis. In an earlier analysis, about 87% or about 30%: the productive usage of most TCR beta V segments. An observed cluster of highly shared sequence variants was recorded as a likely sequencing artifact.

PCR used 60 Vbeta primers and 13 Jbeta primers. Libraries were prepared by immunoSEQ multiplex PCR; TCRdb keeps only in-frame clonotypes and omits some of them. This table has over 150,000 clones, approximately 76% appearing once. Of note for this clone: Antigen unknown.

V lost 2 bases to trimming and J lost 1 base, with 12 bases between them. The CDR3 has 15 residues. CDR1 SGHTS and CDR2 YDEGEE come from the germline V gene. The chain couples TRBV5-8 to TRBJ2-5, with D possibly TRBD1 on 6 matching bases. The sequence derives from a man in his sixties in good health and CMV-seronegative. Input material: PBMCs. For the CDR3, the DNA is TGTGCCAGCAGCTTTGCCAGGGGCCTCCAAGAGACCCAGTACTTC. Translated: CASSFARGLQETQYF.